This T cell receptor beta chain was captured by sequencing in a study of cytomegalovirus exposure and HLA in healthy donors. The PCR ran on 60 Vbeta and 13 Jbeta primers. Assay used: immunoSEQ multiplex PCR; TCRdb lists only in-frame clones, some missing. The sample records about 110,000 clones, 70% to 80% being singletons. Comment on this clone: Its antigen remains unidentified.

Trimming took off 2 bases at V and 0 bases at J, with 3 bases between the two ends. This CDR3 region has 13 residues. Germline CDR1 is SGHTA and CDR2 is FQGNSA. Study-wide findings and caveats: Using the classifier, cytomegalovirus status was reportedly diagnosed with high specificity and sensitivity. Roughly uniform sequencing depth across donors was assumed, possibly incorrectly. Among the sequence variants, a highly shared cluster was likely an artifact of sequencing. CMV serostatus alone was available as immune exposure information.

The sample taken for sequencing was PBMCs. This clonotype was obtained from a woman aged 40 to 49 in good health and CMV-seronegative. The rearrangement links TRBV7-2 to TRBJ2-3, with D uncertain. This CDR3 is CASSLLSTDTQYF. The CDR3 coding sequence is TGTGCCAGCAGCTTACTAAGCACAGATACGCAGTATTTT.